This T cell receptor beta chain stems from a study of cytomegalovirus exposure and HLA in healthy donors. Trimming took 1 base from V and 1 from J; bases not matched to a gene: 2. The CDR3 contains 14 residues. Germline-derived CDR1 and CDR2 are SGHRS and YFSETQ. Researchers ran the PCR with 60 Vbeta and 13 Jbeta primers. Generated by immunoSEQ multiplex PCR, the TCRdb table keeps only in-frame clones and is missing some. The sample has 100,000 to 150,000 clones, about 79% seen once. This clonotype was obtained from a man aged 50 to 59 in good health and CMV-seronegative. This chain uses TRBV5-1 with TRBJ2-7, with 7 nucleotides matching TRBD2. Sequenced input: PBMCs. CDR3 in DNA: TGCGCCAGCAGCTTGTGGGAGGGTTCCTACGAGCAGTACTTC. Protein: CASSLWEGSYEQYF.